The entry below gives a single TCR beta chain sequence along with its context. Antigen: not known. This CDR3 spans 16 amino acids. The V end was cut by 5 bases, the J end by 0 bases, with 17 bases between. From germline, CDR1 is GTSNPN and CDR2 SVGIG (reference sequence). The data were taken from a study of fetal regulatory T cell absence and autoimmunity. Whole-study context: The IPEX patients lacked clinical diabetes but had exocrine pancreas autoimmunity. General observations from the study: Pancreas TCRs were oligoclonally enriched versus cord blood, some clones over 80-fold. Cord blood and pancreas showed broadly similar TRB gene family usage.

TCRdb's copy holds only in-frame clones and misses some; the assay was immunoSEQ multiplex PCR. This sample yields around 100,000 clones, of which 55% to 75% are seen a single time; 1.5% to 2.5% belongs to the top ten. This sequence originates from a male donor with IPEX syndrome. The rearrangement links TRBV30 to TRBJ1-3; D unresolved. The sequencing input was pancreas tissue. The CDR3 spells CAWSQRRKSSGNTIYF. CDR3 DNA sequence: TGTGCCTGGTCCCAGCGCCGGAAGAGCTCTGGAAACACCATATATTTT.